Sequencing of this T cell receptor beta chain was carried out in a study of blood T cell repertoires in COVID-19. Study at large: Samples of COVID-19 (acute and convalescent) were obtained from the United States, Italy and Spain. T cells, B-cell-depleted T cells, or PBMCs supplied cDNA or gDNA.

Seattle participants joined during active infection and were tracked over time. The germline CDR1 and CDR2 sequences are MNHNY and SVGAGI (reference sequence). V lost 6 bases, J lost 4 bases, and 5 bases lay in between. The CDR3 runs 11 residues. Study processing details: Reference gene primer amplification gave nucleated cell count estimates. This table comes from immunoSEQ multiplex PCR, and its TCRdb copy is limited to in-frame clones, with some not included. The DNA gave D and trimming, while V, J and clone size come from that table. Seen here are 35,000 to 40,000 clones, about 90% observed once, and the top ten hold around 4.5%.

This sequence joins TRBV6-6 and TRBJ2-3; D is undetermined. The source is a man in his fifties or sixties with COVID-19, enrolled during active disease. Sequences were obtained from peripheral blood. The CDR3 is CASSEADTQYF. CDR3 in DNA: TGTGCCAGCAGCGAGGCAGATACGCAGTATTTT.